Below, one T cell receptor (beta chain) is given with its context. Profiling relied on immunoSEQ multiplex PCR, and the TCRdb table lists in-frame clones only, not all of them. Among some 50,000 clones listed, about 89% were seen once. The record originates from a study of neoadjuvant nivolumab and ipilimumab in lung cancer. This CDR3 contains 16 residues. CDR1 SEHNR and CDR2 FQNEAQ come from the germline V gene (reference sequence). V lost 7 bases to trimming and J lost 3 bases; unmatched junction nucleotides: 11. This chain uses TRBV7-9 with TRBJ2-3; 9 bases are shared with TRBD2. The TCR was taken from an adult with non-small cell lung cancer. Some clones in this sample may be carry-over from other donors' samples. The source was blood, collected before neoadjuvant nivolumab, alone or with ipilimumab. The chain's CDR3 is CASTLGASGMTDTQYF. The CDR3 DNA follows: TGTGCCAGCACCCTGGGGGCTAGCGGGATGACAGATACGCAGTATTTT.